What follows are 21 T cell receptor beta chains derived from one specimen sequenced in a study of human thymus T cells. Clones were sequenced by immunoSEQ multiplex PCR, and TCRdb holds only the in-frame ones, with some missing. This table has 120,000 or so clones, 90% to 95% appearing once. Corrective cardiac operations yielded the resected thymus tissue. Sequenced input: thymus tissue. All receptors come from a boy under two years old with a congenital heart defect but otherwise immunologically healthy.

DNA of the CDR3: TGCGCCAGCAGCCGTTTAATAGGACAGGGACTCTACAATGAGCAGTTCTTC. This codes for CASSRLIGQGLYNEQFF. V is TRBV4-3 and J is TRBJ2-1; 8 positions match TRBD1. CDR3 length equals 17 residues. From germline, CDR1 is LGHNA and CDR2 YSLEER. Trimming took 4 bases from V and 3 from J; bases not matched to a gene: 11.

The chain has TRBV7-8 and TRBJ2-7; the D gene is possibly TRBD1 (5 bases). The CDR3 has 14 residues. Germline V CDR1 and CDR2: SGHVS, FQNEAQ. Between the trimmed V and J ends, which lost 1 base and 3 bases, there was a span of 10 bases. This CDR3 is CASSLGLQDYEQYF. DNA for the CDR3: TGTGCCAGCAGCTTAGGGTTACAGGACTACGAGCAGTACTTC.

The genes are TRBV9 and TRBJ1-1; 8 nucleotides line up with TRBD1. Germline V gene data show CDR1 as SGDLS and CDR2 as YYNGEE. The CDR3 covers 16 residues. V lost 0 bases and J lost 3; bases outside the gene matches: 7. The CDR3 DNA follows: TGTGCCAGCAGCGTAGCAACAGGGGGTACGGACACTGAAGCTTTCTTT. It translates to CASSVATGGTDTEAFF.

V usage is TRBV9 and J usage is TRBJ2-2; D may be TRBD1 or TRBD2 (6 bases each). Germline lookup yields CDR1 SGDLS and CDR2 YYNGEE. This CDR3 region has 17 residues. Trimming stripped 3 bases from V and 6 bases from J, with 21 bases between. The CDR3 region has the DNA TGTGCCAGCAGCGCACGGAGAGGGGGGCAGGTTCCCGGGGAGCTGTTTTTT. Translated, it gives CASSARRGGQVPGELFF.

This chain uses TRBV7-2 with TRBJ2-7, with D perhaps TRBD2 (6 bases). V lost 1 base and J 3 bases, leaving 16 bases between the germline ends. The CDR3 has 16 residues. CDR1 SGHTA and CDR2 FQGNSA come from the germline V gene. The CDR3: CASSLDGGQGSYEQYF. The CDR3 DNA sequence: TGTGCCAGCAGCTTAGATGGAGGGCAGGGTAGCTACGAGCAGTACTTC. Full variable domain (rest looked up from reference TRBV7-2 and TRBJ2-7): GAGVSQSPSNKVTEKGKDVELRCDPISGHTALYWYRQSLGQGLEFLIYFQGNSAPDKSGLPSDRFSAERTGGSVSTLTIQRTQQEDSAVYLCASSLDGGQGSYEQYFGPGTRLTVT.

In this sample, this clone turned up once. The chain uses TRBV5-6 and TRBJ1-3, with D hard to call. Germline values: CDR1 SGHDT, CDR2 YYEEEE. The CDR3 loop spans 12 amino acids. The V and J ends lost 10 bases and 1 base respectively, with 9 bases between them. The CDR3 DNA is TGTGCCGGAGGCAGTTCTGGAAACACCATATATTTT. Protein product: CAGGSSGNTIYF.

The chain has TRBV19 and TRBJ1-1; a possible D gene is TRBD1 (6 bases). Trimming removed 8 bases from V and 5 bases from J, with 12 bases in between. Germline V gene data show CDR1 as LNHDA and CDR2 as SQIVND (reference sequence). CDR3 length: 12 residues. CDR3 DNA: TGTGCCAGTCGGGGAGGGGGTACTGAAGCTTTCTTT. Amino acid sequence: CASRGGGTEAFF.

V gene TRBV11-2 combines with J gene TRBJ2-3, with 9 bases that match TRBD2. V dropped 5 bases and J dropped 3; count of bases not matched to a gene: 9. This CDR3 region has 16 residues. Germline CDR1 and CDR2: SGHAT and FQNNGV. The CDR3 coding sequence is TGTGCCAGCAGCCCCGTGCGGGGGGGGCCAACAGATACGCAGTATTTT. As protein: CASSPVRGGPTDTQYF.

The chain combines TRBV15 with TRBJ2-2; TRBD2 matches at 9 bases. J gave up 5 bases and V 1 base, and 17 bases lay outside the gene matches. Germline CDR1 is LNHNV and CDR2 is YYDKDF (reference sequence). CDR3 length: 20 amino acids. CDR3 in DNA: TGTGCCACCAGCAGAGTCCCACTGAAAGACAGCGGGGGGCTTACCGGGGAGCTGTTTTTT. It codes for CATSRVPLKDSGGLTGELFF.

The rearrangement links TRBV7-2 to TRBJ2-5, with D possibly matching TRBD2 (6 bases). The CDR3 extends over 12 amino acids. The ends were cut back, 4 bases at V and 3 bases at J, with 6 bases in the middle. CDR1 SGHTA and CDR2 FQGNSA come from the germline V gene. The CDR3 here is CASSSGEETQYF. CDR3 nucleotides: TGTGCCAGCAGCTCGGGAGAAGAGACCCAGTACTTC.

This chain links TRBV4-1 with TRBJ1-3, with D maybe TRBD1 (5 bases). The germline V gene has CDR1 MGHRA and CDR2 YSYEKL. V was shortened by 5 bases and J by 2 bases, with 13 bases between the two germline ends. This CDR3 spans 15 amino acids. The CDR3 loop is CASSWDGGAGNTIYF. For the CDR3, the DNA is TGCGCCAGCAGCTGGGATGGGGGGGCTGGAAACACCATATATTTT.

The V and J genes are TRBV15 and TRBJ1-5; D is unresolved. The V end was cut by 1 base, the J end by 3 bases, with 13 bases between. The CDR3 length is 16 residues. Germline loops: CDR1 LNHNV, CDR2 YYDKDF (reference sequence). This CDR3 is CATSRGKSRVNQPQHF. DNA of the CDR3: TGTGCCACCAGCAGAGGGAAAAGTCGGGTCAATCAGCCCCAGCATTTT.

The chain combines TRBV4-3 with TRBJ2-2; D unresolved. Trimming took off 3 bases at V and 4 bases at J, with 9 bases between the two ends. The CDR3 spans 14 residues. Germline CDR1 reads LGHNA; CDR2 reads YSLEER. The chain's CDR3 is CASSQITVTGELFF. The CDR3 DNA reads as TGCGCCAGCAGCCAGATAACGGTCACCGGGGAGCTGTTTTTT.

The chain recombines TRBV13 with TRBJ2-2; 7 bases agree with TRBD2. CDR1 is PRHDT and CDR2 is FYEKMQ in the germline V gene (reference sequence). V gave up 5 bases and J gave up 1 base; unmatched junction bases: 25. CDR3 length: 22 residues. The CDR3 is CASSPSSLWRGYPLLNTGELFF. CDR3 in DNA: TGTGCCAGCAGCCCGAGCTCCCTTTGGCGGGGGTACCCCCTATTGAACACCGGGGAGCTGTTTTTT.

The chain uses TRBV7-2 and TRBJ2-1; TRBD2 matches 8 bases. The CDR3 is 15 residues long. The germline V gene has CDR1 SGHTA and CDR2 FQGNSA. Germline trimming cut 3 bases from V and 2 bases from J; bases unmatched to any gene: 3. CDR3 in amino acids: CASSFPGLAYNEQFF. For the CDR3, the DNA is TGTGCCAGCAGCTTTCCGGGACTAGCCTACAATGAGCAGTTCTTC.

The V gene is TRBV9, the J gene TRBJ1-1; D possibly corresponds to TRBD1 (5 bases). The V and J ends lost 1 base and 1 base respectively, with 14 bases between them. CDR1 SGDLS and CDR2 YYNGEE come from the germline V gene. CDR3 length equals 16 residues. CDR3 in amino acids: CASSVRDFPANTEAFF. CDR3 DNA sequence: TGTGCCAGCAGCGTAAGGGACTTCCCGGCGAACACTGAAGCTTTCTTT.

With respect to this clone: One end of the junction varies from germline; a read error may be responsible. The CDR3 spells CASSSGRGARYVETQYF. CDR3 nucleotide sequence: TGTGCTAGCAGCTCAGGACGGGGGGCCCGGTATGTGGAGACCCAGTACTTC. The chain couples TRBV7-7 to TRBJ2-5; tentative D call: TRBD2 (7 bases). This CDR3 comprises 17 residues. CDR1 SSHAT and CDR2 FNYEAQ come from the germline V gene (reference sequence).

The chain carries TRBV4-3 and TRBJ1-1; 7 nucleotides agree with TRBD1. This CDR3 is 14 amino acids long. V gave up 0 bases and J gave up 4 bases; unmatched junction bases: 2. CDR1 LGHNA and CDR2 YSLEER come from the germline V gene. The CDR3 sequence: CASSQDSGGTEAFF. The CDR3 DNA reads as TGCGCCAGCAGCCAAGATTCAGGGGGCACTGAAGCTTTCTTT.

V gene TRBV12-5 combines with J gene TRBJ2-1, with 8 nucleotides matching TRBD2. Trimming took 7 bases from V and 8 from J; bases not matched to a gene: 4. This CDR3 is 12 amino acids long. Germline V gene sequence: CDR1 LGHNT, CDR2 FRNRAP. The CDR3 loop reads CASVSGGDEQFF. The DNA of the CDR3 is TGTGCTAGTGTATCGGGGGGGGATGAGCAGTTCTTC. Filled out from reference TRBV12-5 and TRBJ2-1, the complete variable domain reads DARVTQTPRHKVTEMGQEVTMRCQPILGHNTVFWYRQTMMQGLELLAYFRNRAPLDDSGMPKDRFSAEMPDATLATLKIQPSEPRDSAVYFCASVSGGDEQFFGPGTRLTVL.

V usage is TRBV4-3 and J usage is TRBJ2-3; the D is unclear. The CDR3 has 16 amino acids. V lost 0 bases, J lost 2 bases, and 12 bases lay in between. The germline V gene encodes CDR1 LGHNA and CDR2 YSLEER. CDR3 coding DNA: TGCGCCAGCAGCCAAGATATGGGCCATTTCACAGATACGCAGTATTTT. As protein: CASSQDMGHFTDTQYF.

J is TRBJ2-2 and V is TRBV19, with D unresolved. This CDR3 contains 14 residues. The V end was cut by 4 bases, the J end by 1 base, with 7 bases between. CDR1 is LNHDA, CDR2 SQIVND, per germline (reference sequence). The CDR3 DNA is TGTGCCAGTAGTACCGGATGGAACACCGGGGAGCTGTTTTTT. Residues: CASSTGWNTGELFF.